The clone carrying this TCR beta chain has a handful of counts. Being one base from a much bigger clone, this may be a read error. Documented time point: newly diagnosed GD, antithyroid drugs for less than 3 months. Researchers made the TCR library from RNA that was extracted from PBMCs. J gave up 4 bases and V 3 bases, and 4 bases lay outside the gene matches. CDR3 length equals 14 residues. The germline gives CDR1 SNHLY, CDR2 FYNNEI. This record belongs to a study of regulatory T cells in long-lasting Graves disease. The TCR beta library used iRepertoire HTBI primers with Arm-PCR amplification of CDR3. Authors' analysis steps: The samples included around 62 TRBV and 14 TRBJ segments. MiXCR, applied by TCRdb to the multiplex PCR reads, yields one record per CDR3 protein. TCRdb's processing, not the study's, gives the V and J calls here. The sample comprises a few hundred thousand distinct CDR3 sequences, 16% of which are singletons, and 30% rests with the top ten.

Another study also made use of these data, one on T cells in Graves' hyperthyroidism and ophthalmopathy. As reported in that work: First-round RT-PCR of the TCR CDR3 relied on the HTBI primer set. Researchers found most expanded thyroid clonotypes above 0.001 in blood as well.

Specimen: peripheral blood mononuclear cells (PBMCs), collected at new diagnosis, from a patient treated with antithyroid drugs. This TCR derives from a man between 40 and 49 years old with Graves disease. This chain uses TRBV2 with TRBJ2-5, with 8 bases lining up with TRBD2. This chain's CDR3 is CASSEMLAGETQYF. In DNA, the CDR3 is TGTGCCAGCAGTGAGATGCTAGCGGGAGAGACCCAGTACTTC.